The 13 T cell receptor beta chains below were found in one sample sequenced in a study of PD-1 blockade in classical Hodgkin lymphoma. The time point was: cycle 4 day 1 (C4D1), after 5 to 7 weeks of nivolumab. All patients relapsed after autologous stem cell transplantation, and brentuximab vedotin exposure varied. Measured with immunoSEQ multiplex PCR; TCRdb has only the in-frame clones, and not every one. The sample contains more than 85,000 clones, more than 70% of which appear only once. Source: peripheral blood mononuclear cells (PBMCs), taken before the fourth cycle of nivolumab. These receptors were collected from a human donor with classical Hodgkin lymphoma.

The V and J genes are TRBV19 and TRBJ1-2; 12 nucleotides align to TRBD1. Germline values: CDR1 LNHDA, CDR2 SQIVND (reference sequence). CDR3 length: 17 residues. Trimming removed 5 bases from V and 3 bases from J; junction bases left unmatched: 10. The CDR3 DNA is TGTGCCAGTAGTCATCTCCGGGACAGGGGGCAAGACTATGGCTACACCTTC. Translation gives CASSHLRDRGQDYGYTF. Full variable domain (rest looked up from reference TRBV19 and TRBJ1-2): DGGITQSPKYLFRKEGQNVTLSCEQNLNHDAMYWYRQDPGQGLRLIYYSQIVNDFQKGDIAEGYSVSREKKESFPLTVTSAQKNPTAFYLCASSHLRDRGQDYGYTFGSGTRLTVV.

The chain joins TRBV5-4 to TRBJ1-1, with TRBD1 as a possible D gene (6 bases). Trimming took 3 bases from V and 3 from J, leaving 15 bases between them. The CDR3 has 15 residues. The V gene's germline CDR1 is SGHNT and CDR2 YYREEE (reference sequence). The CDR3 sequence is CASSSRDNRYTEAFF. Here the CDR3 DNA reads TGTGCCAGCAGCTCCCGGGACAATAGGTACACTGAAGCTTTCTTT. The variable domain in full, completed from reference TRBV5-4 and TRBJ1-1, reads ETGVTQSPTHLIKTRGQQVTLRCSSQSGHNTVSWYQQALGQGPQFIFQYYREEENGRGNFPPRFSGLQFPNYSSELNVNALELDDSALYLCASSSRDNRYTEAFFGQGTRLTVV.

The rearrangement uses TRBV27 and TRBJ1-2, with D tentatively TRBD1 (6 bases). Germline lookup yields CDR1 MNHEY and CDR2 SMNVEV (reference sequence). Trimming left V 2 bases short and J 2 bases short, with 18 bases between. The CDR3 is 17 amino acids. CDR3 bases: TGTGCCAGCAGTTTAGCTTGGTCGACTGGACAGAACTATGGCTACACCTTC. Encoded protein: CASSLAWSTGQNYGYTF.

The CDR3 protein is CASSMTGGQPQHF. The CDR3 coding sequence is TGTGCCAGCAGCATGACAGGGGGACAGCCCCAGCATTTT. The chain has TRBV28 and TRBJ1-5, with 9 bases matching TRBD1. V was clipped by 6 bases and J by 7 bases; unmatched bases: 4. From germline, CDR1 is MDHEN and CDR2 SYDVKM. The CDR3 has 13 amino acids.

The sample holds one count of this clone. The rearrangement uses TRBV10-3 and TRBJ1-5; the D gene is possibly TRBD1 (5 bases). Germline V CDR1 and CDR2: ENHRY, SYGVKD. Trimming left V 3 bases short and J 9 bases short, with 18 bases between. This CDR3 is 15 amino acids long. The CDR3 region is CAISDRDASHRPQHF. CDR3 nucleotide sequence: TGTGCCATCAGTGACCGGGACGCGAGTCATAGGCCCCAGCATTTT.

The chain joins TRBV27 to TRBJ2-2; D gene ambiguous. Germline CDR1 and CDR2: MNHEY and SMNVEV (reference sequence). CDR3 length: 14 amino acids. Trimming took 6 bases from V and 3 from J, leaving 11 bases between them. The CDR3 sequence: CASRKVGDTGELFF. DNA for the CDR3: TGTGCCAGCAGGAAGGTTGGGGACACCGGGGAGCTGTTTTTT.

The CDR3 region has the DNA TGTGCCAGCAGTCAAGAAGGGATTCAAGAGACCCAGTACTTC. Its translation: CASSQEGIQETQYF. J is TRBJ2-5 and V is TRBV27; D is unresolved. CDR1 is MNHEY and CDR2 is SMNVEV in the germline V gene (reference sequence). This CDR3 comprises 14 residues. The V end was cut by 5 bases, the J end by 2 bases, with 12 bases between.

DNA of the CDR3: TGTGCCAGCTCACCTCGGACAGGGAAGAAGGATACGCAGTATTTT. It translates to CASSPRTGKKDTQYF. The V and J genes are TRBV18 and TRBJ2-3, with 8 bases matching TRBD1. The germline gives CDR1 KGHSH, CDR2 LQKENI. This CDR3 spans 15 amino acids. V was clipped by 3 bases and J by 6 bases; unmatched bases: 8.

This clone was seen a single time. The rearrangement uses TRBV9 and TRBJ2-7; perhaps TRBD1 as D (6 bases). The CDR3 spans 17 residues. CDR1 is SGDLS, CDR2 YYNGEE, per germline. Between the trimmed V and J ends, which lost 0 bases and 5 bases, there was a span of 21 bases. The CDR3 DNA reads TGTGCCAGCAGCGTAGGGGACCGGGGCAGGGGATCGGACGAGCAGTACTTC. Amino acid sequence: CASSVGDRGRGSDEQYF. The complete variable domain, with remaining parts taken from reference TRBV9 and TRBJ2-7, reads DSGVTQTPKHLITATGQRVTLRCSPRSGDLSVYWYQQSLDQGLQFLIQYYNGEERAKGNILERFSAQQFPDLHSELNLSSLELGDSALYFCASSVGDRGRGSDEQYFGPGTRLTVT.

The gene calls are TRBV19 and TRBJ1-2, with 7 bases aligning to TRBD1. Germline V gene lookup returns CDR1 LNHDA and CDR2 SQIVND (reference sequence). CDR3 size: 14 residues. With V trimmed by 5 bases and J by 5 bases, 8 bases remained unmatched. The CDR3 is CASSFGTERYGYTF. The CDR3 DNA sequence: TGTGCCAGTAGTTTCGGGACAGAGCGGTATGGCTACACCTTC.

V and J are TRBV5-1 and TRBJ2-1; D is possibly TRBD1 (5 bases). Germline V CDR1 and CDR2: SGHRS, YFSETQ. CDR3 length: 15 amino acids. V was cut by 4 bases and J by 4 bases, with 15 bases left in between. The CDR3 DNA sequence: TGCGCCAGCAGCACGGAAGGGGTCCGATACAATGAGCAGTTCTTC. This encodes CASSTEGVRYNEQFF.

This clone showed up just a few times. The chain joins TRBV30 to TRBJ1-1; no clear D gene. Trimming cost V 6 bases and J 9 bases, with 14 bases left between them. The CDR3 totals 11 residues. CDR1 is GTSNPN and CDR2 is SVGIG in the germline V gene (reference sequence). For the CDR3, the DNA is TGTGCCTGCCCGCTGACACAAAAAGCTTTCTTT. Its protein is CACPLTQKAFF.

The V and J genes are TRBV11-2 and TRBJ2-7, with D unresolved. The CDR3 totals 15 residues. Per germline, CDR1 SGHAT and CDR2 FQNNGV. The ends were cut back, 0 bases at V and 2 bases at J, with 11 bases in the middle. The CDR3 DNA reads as TGTGCCAGCAGCTTAGAGGTTGTCAAGACCTACGAGCAGTACTTC. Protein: CASSLEVVKTYEQYF.